This record covers a single TCR beta chain. Its antigen is still unknown. This entry is derived from a study of beta chain features in type 1 diabetes. Study-wide points: Overrepresentation of cells with high TCR expression could result from cDNA sequencing. Sampled from patients, naive, central memory and Treg TCRB repertoires appeared more similar than those sampled from healthy donors.

Trimming removed 3 bases at V and 2 bases at J, with 2 bases between. The CDR3 has 11 residues. CDR1 is SGDLS and CDR2 is YYNGEE in the germline V gene. TCRB transcripts that were expressed got sequenced, as all of the isolated RNA had been reverse transcribed. Method: immunoSEQ multiplex PCR; TCRdb's copy keeps in-frame clones and lacks some. The data show about 410,000 clones, about 14% seen once. J is TRBJ2-5 and V is TRBV9; D remains unclear. The sample taken for sequencing was naive CD4+ T cells from blood. The source of this sequence is a young man in good health. CDR3 residues: CASSAQETQYF. Here the CDR3 DNA reads TGTGCCAGCAGCGCTCAAGAGACCCAGTACTTC.